A selection of T cell receptor beta chains follows, all from one sample in a study of vaccination effects on CD4 cells after COVID-19. The data were produced by immunoSEQ multiplex PCR, yet TCRdb's version contains in-frame clones alone and is incomplete. The table lists fewer than 40,000 clones, approximately 82% of them singletons. Antigens of these TCRs are unknown. The source was CD4+ T cells from PBMCs cultured with HCoV-NL63 spike peptides, collected after COVID-19 vaccination. The source is a human donor who received a COVID-19 vaccine. Some clones in this sample may be carry-over from other donors' samples. CDR3s include the opening cysteine and the closing phenylalanine or tryptophan. The order of the fields is D gene, clone size, J gene, V gene, CDR3 DNA, CDR3 protein. The D gene is left open where the match is weak. Where a row states a size, it is once, few, many or the class of an expanded clone; other rows omit it.

d_gene: TRBD2
abundance: -
j_gene: TRBJ2-2
v_gene: TRBV5-4
CDR3nt: TGTGCCAGCAGTTTTAGCGGGGGTTCGAACACCGGGGAGCTGTTTTTT
CDR3aa: CASSFSGGSNTGELFF

d_gene: TRBD2
abundance: -
j_gene: TRBJ2-2
v_gene: TRBV4-2
CDR3nt: TGTGCCAGCAGCCCGGGGGGGCGTAGCGGGGAGCTGTTTTTT
CDR3aa: CASSPGGRSGELFF

d_gene: -
abundance: -
j_gene: TRBJ1-6
v_gene: TRBV7-3
CDR3nt: TGTGCCAGCAGCTTAGAACAACAGGGTGTATCACCCCTCCACTTT
CDR3aa: CASSLEQQGVSPLHF

d_gene: -
abundance: few
j_gene: TRBJ1-1
v_gene: TRBV28
CDR3nt: TGTGCCAGCAGTTCCCCCCCCGGGACCGTGAACACTGAAGCTTTCTTT
CDR3aa: CASSSPPGTVNTEAFF

d_gene: TRBD2
abundance: -
j_gene: TRBJ2-4
v_gene: TRBV7-8
CDR3nt: TGTGCCAGCAGCTCCACCGCTAGCGGGGGAAACATTCAGTACTTC
CDR3aa: CASSSTASGGNIQYF

d_gene: TRBD2
abundance: -
j_gene: TRBJ2-3
v_gene: TRBV5-8
CDR3nt: TGTGCCAGCCCAAATTGGGAGGGAAGCACAGATACGCAGTATTTT
CDR3aa: CASPNWEGSTDTQYF

d_gene: -
abundance: -
j_gene: TRBJ1-5
v_gene: TRBV19
CDR3nt: TGTGCCAGTAGTATCTGGGGAGTCGGGAATCAGCCCCAGCATTTT
CDR3aa: CASSIWGVGNQPQHF

d_gene: -
abundance: -
j_gene: TRBJ2-2
v_gene: TRBV5-1
CDR3nt: TGCGCCAGCAGCCTCCGTCCACAGGGAGGCACCGGGGAGCTGTTTTTT
CDR3aa: CASSLRPQGGTGELFF

d_gene: -
abundance: -
j_gene: TRBJ1-5
v_gene: TRBV7-8
CDR3nt: TGTGCCAGCAGCTTAGCGGTGAGCCAGCCCCAGCATTTT
CDR3aa: CASSLAVSQPQHF

d_gene: -
abundance: -
j_gene: TRBJ1-5
v_gene: TRBV2
CDR3nt: TGTGCCAGCAGTGTTTCGTGGCCGACAAGTCAGCCCCAGCATTTT
CDR3aa: CASSVSWPTSQPQHF

d_gene: -
abundance: few
j_gene: TRBJ1-1
v_gene: TRBV18
CDR3nt: TGTGCCAGCTCCCCCGGCGGCGTCCCTGAAGCTTTCTTT
CDR3aa: CASSPGGVPEAFF

d_gene: TRBD1
abundance: few
j_gene: TRBJ1-1
v_gene: TRBV12-3/TRBV12-4
CDR3nt: TGTGCCAGCAGACCAGGGGGTACTGAAGCTTTCTTT
CDR3aa: CASRPGGTEAFF

d_gene: -
abundance: -
j_gene: TRBJ2-2
v_gene: TRBV28
CDR3nt: TGTGCCACCCGGACAGACCCGAGCACCGGGGAGCTGTTTTTT
CDR3aa: CATRTDPSTGELFF

d_gene: TRBD1
abundance: -
j_gene: TRBJ1-5
v_gene: TRBV18
CDR3nt: TGTGCCAGCTCAAGGGACAGGGGGCAAAATCAGCCCCAGCATTTT
CDR3aa: CASSRDRGQNQPQHF

d_gene: TRBD1
abundance: -
j_gene: TRBJ2-6
v_gene: TRBV5-1
CDR3nt: TGCGCCAGCAGGTCCCGGGACAGGGGGGACCCTACCGGCTCTGGGGCCAACGTCCTGACTTTC
CDR3aa: CASRSRDRGDPTGSGANVLTF

d_gene: TRBD2
abundance: -
j_gene: TRBJ2-5
v_gene: TRBV24-1
CDR3nt: TGTGCCACCAGTGATCTGACTAGCGGGTGGGAGACCCAGTACTTC
CDR3aa: CATSDLTSGWETQYF

d_gene: -
abundance: -
j_gene: TRBJ1-4
v_gene: TRBV9
CDR3nt: TGTGCCAGCAGCGTATCGGTCGCAACTAATGAAAAACTGTTTTTT
CDR3aa: CASSVSVATNEKLFF